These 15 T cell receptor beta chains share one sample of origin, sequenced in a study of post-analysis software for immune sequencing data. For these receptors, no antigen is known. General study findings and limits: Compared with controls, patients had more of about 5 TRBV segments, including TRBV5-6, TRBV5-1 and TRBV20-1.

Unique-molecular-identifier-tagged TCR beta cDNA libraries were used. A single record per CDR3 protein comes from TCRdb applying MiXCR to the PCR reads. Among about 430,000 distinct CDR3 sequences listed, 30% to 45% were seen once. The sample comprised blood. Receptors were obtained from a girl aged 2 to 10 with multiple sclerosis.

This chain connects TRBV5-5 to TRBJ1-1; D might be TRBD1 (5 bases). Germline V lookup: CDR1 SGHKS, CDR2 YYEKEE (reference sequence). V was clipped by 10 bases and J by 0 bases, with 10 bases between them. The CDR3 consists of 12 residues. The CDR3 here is CAPGGVNTEAFF. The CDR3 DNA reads TGTGCCCCCGGGGGAGTGAACACTGAAGCTTTCTTT.

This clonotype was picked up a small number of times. In nucleotides, the CDR3 is TGCGCCAGCAGCTTAGCGGGACTATCCTACAATGAGCAGTTCTTC. Protein product: CASSLAGLSYNEQFF. This chain joins TRBV5-1 and TRBJ2-1, with 7 nucleotides matching TRBD2. V gave up 2 bases and J gave up 1 base; unmatched junction bases: 3. Germline CDR1 and CDR2: SGHRS and YFSETQ. The CDR3 has 15 amino acids.

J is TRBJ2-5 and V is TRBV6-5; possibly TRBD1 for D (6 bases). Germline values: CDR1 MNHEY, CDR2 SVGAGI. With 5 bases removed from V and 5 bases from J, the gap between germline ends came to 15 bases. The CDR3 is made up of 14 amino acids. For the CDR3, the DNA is TGTGCCAGCAGTCTACAGGGAGACTGGGAGACCCAGTACTTC. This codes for CASSLQGDWETQYF.

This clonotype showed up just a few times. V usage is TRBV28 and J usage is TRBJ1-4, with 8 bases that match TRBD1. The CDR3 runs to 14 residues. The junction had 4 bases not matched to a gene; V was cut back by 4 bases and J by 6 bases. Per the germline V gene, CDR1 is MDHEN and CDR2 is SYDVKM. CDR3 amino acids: CASSSDRADEKLFF. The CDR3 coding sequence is TGTGCCAGCAGTTCGGACAGGGCAGATGAAAAACTGTTTTTT.

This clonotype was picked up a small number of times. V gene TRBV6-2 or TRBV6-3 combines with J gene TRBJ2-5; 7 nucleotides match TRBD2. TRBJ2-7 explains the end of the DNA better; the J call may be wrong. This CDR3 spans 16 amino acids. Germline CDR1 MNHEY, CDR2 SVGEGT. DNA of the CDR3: TGTGCCAGCAGTTACTCATTCCGGCGGGAGCGCGACGAGCAGTACTTC. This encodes CASSYSFRRERDEQYF.

The CDR3 here is CASSSRQGSANYGYTF. CDR3 sequence (DNA): TGTGCCAGCAGTTCAAGACAGGGAAGTGCTAACTATGGCTACACCTTC. J is TRBJ1-2 and V is TRBV6-2 or TRBV6-3; 7 bases align to TRBD1. Germline V lookup: CDR1 MNHEY, CDR2 SVGEGT. The CDR3 runs to 16 residues. Trimming cost V 4 bases and J 0 bases; bases outside gene matches: 8.

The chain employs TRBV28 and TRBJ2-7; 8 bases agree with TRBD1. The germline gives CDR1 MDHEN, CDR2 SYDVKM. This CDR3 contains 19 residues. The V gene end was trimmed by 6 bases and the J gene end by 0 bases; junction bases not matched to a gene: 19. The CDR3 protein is CASSSRQGTPYPFSYEQYF. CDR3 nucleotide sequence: TGTGCCAGCAGCTCCAGACAGGGGACCCCTTACCCTTTCTCCTACGAGCAGTACTTC.

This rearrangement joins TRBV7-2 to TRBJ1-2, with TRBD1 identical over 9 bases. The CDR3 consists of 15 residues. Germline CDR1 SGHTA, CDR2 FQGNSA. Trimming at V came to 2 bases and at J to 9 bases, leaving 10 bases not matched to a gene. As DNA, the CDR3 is TGTGCCAGCAGCTTATATACAGGGGGCACCTTGAGCTACACCTTC. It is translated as CASSLYTGGTLSYTF.

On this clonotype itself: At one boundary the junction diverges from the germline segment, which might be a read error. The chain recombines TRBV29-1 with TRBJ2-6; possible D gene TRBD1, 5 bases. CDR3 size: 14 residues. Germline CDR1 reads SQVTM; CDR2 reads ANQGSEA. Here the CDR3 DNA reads TGCAGCGTTCGAACTGACTCTGGGGCCAGCGTCCTGACTTTC. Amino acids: CSVRTDSGASVLTF.

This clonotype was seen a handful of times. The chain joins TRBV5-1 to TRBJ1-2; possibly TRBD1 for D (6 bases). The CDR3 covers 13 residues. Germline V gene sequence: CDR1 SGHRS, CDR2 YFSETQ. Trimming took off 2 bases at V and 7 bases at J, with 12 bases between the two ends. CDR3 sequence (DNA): TGCGCCAGCAGCTTACAACAGGGATCTGGCTACACCTTC. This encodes CASSLQQGSGYTF.

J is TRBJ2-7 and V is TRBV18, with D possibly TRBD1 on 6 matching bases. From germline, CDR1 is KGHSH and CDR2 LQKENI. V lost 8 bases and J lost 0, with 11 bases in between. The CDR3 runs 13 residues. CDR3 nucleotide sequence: TGTGCCAGCAAGGGGGATCGCTCCTACGAGCAGTACTTC. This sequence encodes CASKGDRSYEQYF.

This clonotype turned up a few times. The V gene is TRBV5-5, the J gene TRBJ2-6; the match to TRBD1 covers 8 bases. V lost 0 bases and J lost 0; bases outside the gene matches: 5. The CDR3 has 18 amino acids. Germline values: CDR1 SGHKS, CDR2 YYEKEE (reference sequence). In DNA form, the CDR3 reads TGTGCCAGCAGCTTGGTAGGACAGGGCGTCTCTGGGGCCAACGTCCTGACTTTC. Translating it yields CASSLVGQGVSGANVLTF.

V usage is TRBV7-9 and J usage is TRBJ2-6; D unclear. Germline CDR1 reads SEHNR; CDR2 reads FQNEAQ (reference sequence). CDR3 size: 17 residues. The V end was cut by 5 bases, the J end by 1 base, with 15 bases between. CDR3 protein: CASSPPGGFSGANVLTF. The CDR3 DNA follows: TGTGCCAGCAGCCCCCCCGGTGGATTTTCTGGGGCCAACGTCCTGACTTTC.

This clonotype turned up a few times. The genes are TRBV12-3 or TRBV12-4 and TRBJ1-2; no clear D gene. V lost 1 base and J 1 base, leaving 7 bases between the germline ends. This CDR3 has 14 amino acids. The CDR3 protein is CASSLVNDNYGYTF. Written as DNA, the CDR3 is TGTGCCAGCAGTTTAGTAAACGATAACTATGGCTACACCTTC.

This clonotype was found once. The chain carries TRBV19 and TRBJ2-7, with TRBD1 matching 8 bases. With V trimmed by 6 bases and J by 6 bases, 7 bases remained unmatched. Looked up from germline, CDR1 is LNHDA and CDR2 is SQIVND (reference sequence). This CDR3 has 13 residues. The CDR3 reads CASRMDRASEQYF. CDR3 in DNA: TGTGCCAGTAGGATGGACAGGGCCAGCGAGCAGTACTTC. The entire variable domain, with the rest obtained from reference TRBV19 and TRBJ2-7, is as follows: DGGITQSPKYLFRKEGQNVTLSCEQNLNHDAMYWYRQDPGQGLRLIYYSQIVNDFQKGDIAEGYSVSREKKESFPLTVTSAQKNPTAFYLCASRMDRASEQYFGPGTRLTVT.